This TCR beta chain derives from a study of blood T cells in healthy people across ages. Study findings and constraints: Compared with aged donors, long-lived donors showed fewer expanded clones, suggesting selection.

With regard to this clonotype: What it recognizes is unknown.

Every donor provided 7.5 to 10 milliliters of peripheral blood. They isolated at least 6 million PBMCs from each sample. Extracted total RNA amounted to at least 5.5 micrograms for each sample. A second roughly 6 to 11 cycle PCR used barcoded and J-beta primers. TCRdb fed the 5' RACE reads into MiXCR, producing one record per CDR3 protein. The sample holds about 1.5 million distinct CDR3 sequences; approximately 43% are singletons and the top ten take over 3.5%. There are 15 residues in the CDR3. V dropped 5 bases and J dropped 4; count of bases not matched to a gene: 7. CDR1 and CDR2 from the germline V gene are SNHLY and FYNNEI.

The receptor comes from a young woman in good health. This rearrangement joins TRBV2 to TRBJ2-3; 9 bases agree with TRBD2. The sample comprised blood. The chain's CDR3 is CASSKDGGGADTQYF. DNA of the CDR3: TGTGCCAGCAGTAAGGACGGCGGGGGGGCAGATACGCAGTATTTT.